These 19 T cell receptor beta chains were sequenced from one sample in a study of cytomegalovirus exposure and HLA in healthy donors. Use of 60 Vbeta and 13 Jbeta primers characterized the PCR. This table comes from immunoSEQ multiplex PCR, and its TCRdb copy is limited to in-frame clones, with some not included. The sample has 130,000 to 150,000 clones, about 84% seen once. The sample was PBMCs. Every receptor here comes from a woman aged 18-35 years in good health and CMV-seropositive.

CDR3 DNA: TGTGCCAGCAGTACCGACGGAGGAAACACTGAAGCTTTCTTT. Translation: CASSTDGGNTEAFF. V gene TRBV2 combines with J gene TRBJ1-1; no firm D call. Trimming removed 5 bases at V and 2 bases at J, with 12 bases between. Germline lookup yields CDR1 SNHLY and CDR2 FYNNEI. The CDR3 runs 14 residues.

This clone was observed a few times. This sequence joins TRBV7-6 and TRBJ1-1; D not resolved. V lost 3 bases and J 3 bases, leaving 8 bases between the germline ends. This CDR3 is 13 amino acids long. CDR1 is SGHVS and CDR2 is FNYEAQ in the germline V gene. CDR3 nucleotides: TGTGCCAGCAGCTTTCAGTCATACACTGAAGCTTTCTTT. It specifies CASSFQSYTEAFF.

The V call is TRBV4-1, the J call TRBJ1-2; maybe TRBD1 (5 bases). The germline CDR1 and CDR2 sequences are MGHRA and YSYEKL. V lost 5 bases and J lost 1, with 17 bases in between. The CDR3 is made up of 16 amino acids. The CDR3 DNA follows: TGCGCCAGCAGCTACCAACGTGGGGCAGGTAACTATGGCTACACCTTC. It specifies CASSYQRGAGNYGYTF.

The V gene is TRBV4-1, the J gene TRBJ2-7, with 7 bases matching TRBD1. In germline, CDR1 is MGHRA, CDR2 YSYEKL. With V trimmed by 2 bases and J by 1 base, 2 bases remained unmatched. The CDR3 has 14 residues. The CDR3 DNA reads TGCGCCAGCAGCCAAACAGGGGTGTCCTACGAGCAGTACTTC. It yields the protein CASSQTGVSYEQYF.

The J gene is TRBJ2-5, the V gene TRBV5-6; a possible D gene is TRBD1 (6 bases). From germline, CDR1 is SGHDT and CDR2 YYEEEE. Trimming cost V 5 bases and J 4 bases, with 18 bases left between them. The CDR3 sequence is 15 residues long. As DNA, the CDR3 is TGTGCCAGCAGGCGGACCCCAGGGGTTGCAGAGACCCAGTACTTC. Its translation is CASRRTPGVAETQYF.

The V and J genes are TRBV19 and TRBJ1-5; 7 nucleotides align to TRBD1. Germline trimming cut 7 bases from V and 2 bases from J; bases unmatched to any gene: 14. Germline CDR1 is LNHDA and CDR2 is SQIVND (reference sequence). The length of the CDR3 is 17 residues. CDR3 protein: CASTLQPSDRGNQPQHF. The CDR3 bases are TGTGCCAGTACCCTACAACCCTCCGACAGGGGCAATCAGCCCCAGCATTTT.

This clone has more than one count but fewer than ten. J is TRBJ1-2 and V is TRBV6-5; D is uncertain. Deletions cut 2 bases from V and 6 bases from J, with 7 bases between. CDR3 length equals 12 residues. Germline CDR1 and CDR2: MNHEY and SVGAGI. CDR3 amino acids: CASSYGQDGYTF. The CDR3 coding sequence is TGTGCCAGCAGTTACGGGCAGGATGGCTACACCTTC.

The chain couples TRBV6-5 to TRBJ2-7; no definite D call. Looked up from germline, CDR1 is MNHEY and CDR2 is SVGAGI. This CDR3 has 14 residues. Trimming left V 4 bases short and J 1 base short, with 11 bases between. The CDR3 reads CASSWSSTSYEQYF. Written as DNA, the CDR3 is TGTGCCAGCAGTTGGTCTAGTACGTCCTACGAGCAGTACTTC.

This sequence joins TRBV7-9 and TRBJ1-6; 7 bases line up with TRBD1. This CDR3 has 14 residues. Losses at the gene ends were 6 bases for V and 7 bases for J; bases not matched to a gene: 6. Germline loops: CDR1 SEHNR, CDR2 FQNEAQ (reference sequence). CDR3: CASRTGTDNSPLHF. Here the CDR3 DNA reads TGTGCCAGCAGGACCGGGACAGACAATTCACCCCTCCACTTT.

The rearrangement links TRBV27 to TRBJ1-2; D not certain. Trimming left V 6 bases short and J 4 bases short, with 9 bases between. Germline loops: CDR1 MNHEY, CDR2 SMNVEV (reference sequence). The CDR3 runs to 12 residues. DNA for the CDR3: TGTGCCAGCAGATCACTTACCTATGGCTACACCTTC. Its translation: CASRSLTYGYTF.

This chain uses TRBV28 with TRBJ2-5; TRBD1 matches 9 bases. Germline V lookup: CDR1 MDHEN, CDR2 SYDVKM. After removal of 5 bases from V and 1 base from J, the junction contained 8 bases not matched to a gene. The CDR3 has 16 residues. The CDR3 region is CASSPWDRALQETQYF. CDR3 in DNA: TGTGCCAGCAGTCCTTGGGACAGGGCCCTCCAAGAGACCCAGTACTTC. Together with reference TRBV28 and TRBJ2-5, the CDR3 gives the full variable domain: DVKVTQSSRYLVKRTGEKVFLECVQDMDHENMFWYRQDPGLGLRLIYFSYDVKMKEKGDIPEGYSVSREKKERFSLILESASTNQTSMYLCASSPWDRALQETQYFGPGTRLLVL.

The chain joins TRBV27 to TRBJ2-6; 9 nucleotides agree with TRBD1. CDR3 length equals 18 residues. Germline V gives CDR1 MNHEY, CDR2 SMNVEV (reference sequence). V was pared by 0 bases and J by 4 bases, with 7 bases of the junction left unmatched. The CDR3 bases are TGTGCCAGCAGTTTATCCGTCAACAGGGGGCTGGGGGCCAACGTCCTGACTTTC. It specifies CASSLSVNRGLGANVLTF. Variable domain in full (rest from reference TRBV27 and TRBJ2-6): EAQVTQNPRYLITVTGKKLTVTCSQNMNHEYMSWYRQDPGLGLRQIYYSMNVEVTDKGDVPEGYKVSRKEKRNFPLILESPSPNQTSLYFCASSLSVNRGLGANVLTFGAGSRLTVL.

The chain recombines TRBV5-6 with TRBJ1-2; 11 bases match TRBD1. With 4 bases clipped from V and 3 bases from J, the junction kept 5 bases outside the gene matches. The CDR3 totals 15 residues. Germline V gene data show CDR1 as SGHDT and CDR2 as YYEEEE. The CDR3 region has the DNA TGTGCCAGCAGCCCTGGGACAGGGGGTGACTATGGCTACACCTTC. Its translation: CASSPGTGGDYGYTF.

The CDR3 protein is CASSAIRDRPYGYTF. In nucleotides, the CDR3 is TGTGCCAGCAGCGCTATTCGGGACAGACCTTATGGCTACACCTTC. The chain links TRBV11-2 to TRBJ1-2; 7 bases fit TRBD1. Germline loops: CDR1 SGHAT, CDR2 FQNNGV. The CDR3 covers 15 residues. With 5 bases clipped from V and 5 bases from J, the junction kept 11 bases outside the gene matches.

The chain carries TRBV28 and TRBJ1-2; the D gene is possibly TRBD1 (5 bases). V was shortened by 4 bases and J by 8 bases, with 8 bases between the two germline ends. This CDR3 contains 11 residues. Per germline, CDR1 MDHEN and CDR2 SYDVKM. CDR3 nucleotides: TGTGCCAGCAGTTGGAGGGGAGGCTACACCTTC. Translated, it gives CASSWRGGYTF.

In this sample, this clone turned up a few times. This sequence joins TRBV6-1 and TRBJ2-3; the match to TRBD2 covers 13 bases. The CDR3 spans 15 residues. With V trimmed by 4 bases and J by 4 bases, 2 bases remained unmatched. CDR1 is MNHNS and CDR2 is SASEGT in the germline V gene. CDR3: CASSGTSGGADTQYF. DNA for the CDR3: TGTGCCAGCAGTGGGACTAGCGGGGGAGCAGATACGCAGTATTTT.

The V gene is TRBV21-1, the J gene TRBJ1-1; the table names TRBD1, a call not compared with the DNA. TRBV21-1 is a pseudogene segment. This CDR3 spans 14 amino acids. This chain's CDR3 is CASSPRQGGTEAFF. DNA of the CDR3: TGTGCCAGCAGCCCTAGACAGGGAGGCACTGAAGCTTTCTTT.

The chain combines TRBV6-4 with TRBJ2-1; 9 positions agree with TRBD1. V shed 5 bases and J 8 bases; nucleotides not matched to a gene: 4. Germline CDR1 and CDR2: MRHNA and SNTAGT. The CDR3 totals 13 residues. The DNA of the CDR3 is TGTGCCAGCAGTAGACAGGGGGGATATGAGCAGTTCTTC. Encoded protein: CASSRQGGYEQFF.

The CDR3 region is CATGGDRLQGEQYF. The CDR3 region has the DNA TGTGCCACGGGGGGCGACCGGCTCCAAGGGGAGCAGTACTTC. V gene TRBV10-3 combines with J gene TRBJ2-7; a weak D match, TRBD2 (7 bases). Germline V gene sequence: CDR1 ENHRY, CDR2 SYGVKD. The CDR3 is 14 residues long. V was pared by 10 bases and J by 7 bases, with 23 bases between.